The rows below give T cell receptor beta chains drawn from one sample of a study of neurological immune-mediated disorders. TCRdb ran MiXCR on the 5' RACE reads and lists one entry per CDR3 protein. The repertoire holds 45,000 to 60,000 distinct CDR3 sequences, with about 2.5% as singletons. The sequenced sample was PBMCs. The receptors originated from a man aged 50 to 59 with multiple sclerosis. The CDR3 runs from the conserved cysteine through the conserved F or W. The D gene is left open where the match is weak. Size tells how often a clone was seen (once, few, many) or the class of an expanded clone, and some rows leave it out.

cdr3_length: 15; d_call: NA; clone_size: many; v_call: TRBV6-4; j_call: TRBJ2-3; cdr3_aa: CASSELVGDTDTQYF; cdr3_nt: TGTGCCAGCAGTGAATTAGTGGGGGACACAGATACGCAGTATTTT
cdr3_length: 13; d_call: NA; clone_size: many; v_call: TRBV20-1; j_call: TRBJ2-4; cdr3_aa: CSAANLAKNIQYF; cdr3_nt: TGCAGTGCGGCGAACCTAGCCAAAAACATTCAGTACTTC
cdr3_length: 15; d_call: TRBD1; clone_size: many; v_call: TRBV5-1; j_call: TRBJ1-1; cdr3_aa: CASSFGQGPGTEAFF; cdr3_nt: TGCGCCAGCAGCTTCGGACAGGGCCCGGGCACTGAAGCTTTCTTT
cdr3_length: 13; d_call: NA; clone_size: many; v_call: TRBV29-1; j_call: TRBJ1-1; cdr3_aa: CSVEQGPNTEAFF; cdr3_nt: TGCAGCGTTGAACAGGGGCCGAACACTGAAGCTTTCTTT
cdr3_length: 17; d_call: TRBD2; clone_size: many; v_call: TRBV5-1; j_call: TRBJ2-7; cdr3_aa: CASSTALAGGTPTKQYF; cdr3_nt: TGCGCCAGCAGCACAGCACTAGCGGGGGGCACTCCTACGAAGCAGTACTTC
cdr3_length: 14; d_call: NA; clone_size: many; v_call: TRBV7-9; j_call: TRBJ1-5; cdr3_aa: CASSLAPGGQPQHF; cdr3_nt: TGTGCCAGCAGCTTAGCGCCGGGCGGTCAGCCCCAGCATTTT
cdr3_length: 12; d_call: NA; clone_size: many; v_call: TRBV6-1; j_call: TRBJ2-5; cdr3_aa: CASSLERETQYF; cdr3_nt: TGTGCCAGCAGTCTGGAACGGGAGACCCAGTACTTC
cdr3_length: 11; d_call: NA; clone_size: many; v_call: TRBV12-3/TRBV12-4; j_call: TRBJ2-5; cdr3_aa: CASRGKETQYF; cdr3_nt: TGTGCCAGCAGGGGAAAAGAGACCCAGTACTTC
cdr3_length: 10; d_call: NA; clone_size: few; v_call: TRBV6-1; j_call: TRBJ2-7; cdr3_aa: CASKVREQYF; cdr3_nt: TGTGCCAGCAAGGTACGCGAGCAGTACTTC
cdr3_length: 11; d_call: TRBD1; clone_size: many; v_call: TRBV7-6; j_call: TRBJ1-1; cdr3_aa: CASSSGQRAFF; cdr3_nt: TGTGCCAGCAGCTCGGGACAGAGAGCTTTCTTT
cdr3_length: 15; d_call: TRBD2; clone_size: NA; v_call: TRBV5-1; j_call: TRBJ2-3; cdr3_aa: CASTSGTSKADTQYF; cdr3_nt: TGCGCCAGCACCTCGGGGACTAGTAAAGCAGATACGCAGTATTTT
cdr3_length: 14; d_call: TRBD1; clone_size: many; v_call: TRBV5-6; j_call: TRBJ2-5; cdr3_aa: CASSFRQGQETQYF; cdr3_nt: TGTGCCAGCAGCTTTCGACAGGGCCAAGAGACCCAGTACTTC
cdr3_length: 14; d_call: NA; clone_size: few; v_call: TRBV3-1; j_call: TRBJ1-1; cdr3_aa: CASSLYQGQTEAFF; cdr3_nt: TGTGCCAGCAGCCTCTATCAGGGACAAACTGAAGCTTTCTTT
cdr3_length: 15; d_call: TRBD1; clone_size: many; v_call: TRBV5-1; j_call: TRBJ2-2; cdr3_aa: CASSTVQGDTGELFF; cdr3_nt: TGCGCCAGCAGTACCGTCCAGGGGGACACCGGGGAGCTGTTTTTT
cdr3_length: 14; d_call: NA; clone_size: many; v_call: TRBV20-1; j_call: TRBJ1-5; cdr3_aa: CSAIGGWGNQPQHF; cdr3_nt: TGCAGTGCTATAGGGGGTTGGGGCAATCAGCCCCAGCATTTT
cdr3_length: 16; d_call: NA; clone_size: many; v_call: TRBV3-1; j_call: TRBJ2-7; cdr3_aa: CASSQDADHVSYEQYF; cdr3_nt: TGTGCCAGCAGCCAAGATGCGGACCACGTCTCCTACGAGCAGTACTTC
cdr3_length: 16; d_call: TRBD1; clone_size: many; v_call: TRBV7-8; j_call: TRBJ1-3; cdr3_aa: CASSLKQGGSGNTIYF; cdr3_nt: TGTGCCAGCAGCTTGAAACAGGGGGGCTCTGGAAACACCATATATTTT
cdr3_length: 14; d_call: NA; clone_size: many; v_call: TRBV5-6; j_call: TRBJ2-7; cdr3_aa: CASSLEVERGEQYF; cdr3_nt: TGTGCCAGCAGCTTGGAGGTCGAAAGGGGCGAGCAGTACTTC
cdr3_length: 17; d_call: TRBD1; clone_size: many; v_call: TRBV7-2; j_call: TRBJ1-3; cdr3_aa: CASSSGQGVKSGNTIYF; cdr3_nt: TGTGCCAGCAGCTCCGGACAGGGGGTTAAGTCTGGAAACACCATATATTTT
cdr3_length: 14; d_call: TRBD1; clone_size: many; v_call: TRBV12-3/TRBV12-4; j_call: TRBJ2-7; cdr3_aa: CASSFRDRALFEYF; cdr3_nt: TGTGCCAGCAGTTTCCGGGACAGGGCGCTTTTTGAGTACTTC
cdr3_length: 16; d_call: NA; clone_size: many; v_call: TRBV20-1; j_call: TRBJ2-1; cdr3_aa: CSARELTSVSYNEQFF; cdr3_nt: TGCAGTGCTAGAGAGTTGACGTCCGTCTCCTACAATGAGCAGTTCTTC
cdr3_length: 14; d_call: TRBD1; clone_size: many; v_call: TRBV7-2; j_call: TRBJ1-4; cdr3_aa: CASSSGQTLAGLFF; cdr3_nt: TGTGCCAGCAGCTCGGGACAGACCCTTGCCGGACTGTTTTTT
cdr3_length: 13; d_call: NA; clone_size: many; v_call: TRBV12-3/TRBV12-4; j_call: TRBJ1-1; cdr3_aa: CASSFWGATEAFF; cdr3_nt: TGTGCCAGCAGTTTTTGGGGGGCTACTGAAGCTTTCTTT
cdr3_length: 14; d_call: NA; clone_size: many; v_call: TRBV7-2; j_call: TRBJ2-3; cdr3_aa: CASSLELNTDTQYF; cdr3_nt: TGTGCCAGCAGCTTAGAGTTAAACACAGATACGCAGTATTTT
cdr3_length: 15; d_call: NA; clone_size: many; v_call: TRBV6-5; j_call: TRBJ2-2; cdr3_aa: CASTPLTANTGELFF; cdr3_nt: TGTGCCAGCACTCCCCTCACAGCGAACACCGGGGAGCTGTTTTTT
cdr3_length: 14; d_call: NA; clone_size: many; v_call: TRBV7-8; j_call: TRBJ2-5; cdr3_aa: CASTIMRGSETQYF; cdr3_nt: TGTGCCAGCACCATAATGAGGGGGAGCGAGACCCAGTACTTC
cdr3_length: 11; d_call: TRBD1; clone_size: many; v_call: TRBV20-1; j_call: TRBJ1-2; cdr3_aa: CSATGGGGYTF; cdr3_nt: TGCAGTGCCACAGGGGGCGGTGGCTACACCTTC
cdr3_length: 16; d_call: NA; clone_size: many; v_call: TRBV5-1; j_call: TRBJ1-4; cdr3_aa: CASSLANMGSREKLFF; cdr3_nt: TGCGCCAGCAGCTTGGCCAATATGGGGTCTCGGGAAAAACTGTTTTTT
cdr3_length: 13; d_call: TRBD1; clone_size: NA; v_call: TRBV10-3; j_call: TRBJ2-5; cdr3_aa: CAIRTGLQETQYF; cdr3_nt: TGTGCCATCCGGACAGGTTTGCAAGAGACCCAGTACTTC
cdr3_length: 12; d_call: TRBD1; clone_size: many; v_call: TRBV12-3/TRBV12-4; j_call: TRBJ1-1; cdr3_aa: CASSQWDSEAFF; cdr3_nt: TGTGCCAGCAGTCAATGGGACAGTGAAGCTTTCTTT
cdr3_length: 15; d_call: NA; clone_size: many; v_call: TRBV13; j_call: TRBJ2-3; cdr3_aa: CASSLDGLRTDTQYF; cdr3_nt: TGTGCCAGCAGCTTAGACGGGCTGCGCACAGATACGCAGTATTTT
cdr3_length: 15; d_call: TRBD1; clone_size: many; v_call: TRBV18; j_call: TRBJ2-7; cdr3_aa: CASSPRQGAPGEQYF; cdr3_nt: TGTGCCAGCTCTCCAAGACAGGGGGCGCCGGGCGAGCAGTACTTC
cdr3_length: 15; d_call: NA; clone_size: many; v_call: TRBV5-1; j_call: TRBJ2-2; cdr3_aa: CASSSQGLDTGELFF; cdr3_nt: TGCGCCAGCAGCTCCCAGGGGCTCGACACCGGGGAGCTGTTTTTT
cdr3_length: 14; d_call: NA; clone_size: many; v_call: TRBV6-2/TRBV6-3; j_call: TRBJ1-1; cdr3_aa: CASSSQVHPPEAFF; cdr3_nt: TGTGCCAGCAGTTCACAGGTTCATCCTCCTGAAGCTTTCTTT
cdr3_length: 14; d_call: TRBD1; clone_size: many; v_call: TRBV5-1; j_call: TRBJ2-2; cdr3_aa: CASRTGDYTGELFF; cdr3_nt: TGCGCCAGCAGGACAGGGGACTACACCGGGGAGCTGTTTTTT
cdr3_length: 15; d_call: NA; clone_size: many; v_call: TRBV11-2; j_call: TRBJ2-5; cdr3_aa: CASSLPSWFQETQYF; cdr3_nt: TGTGCCAGCAGCTTACCTAGTTGGTTCCAAGAGACCCAGTACTTC
cdr3_length: 15; d_call: TRBD2; clone_size: many; v_call: TRBV6-1; j_call: TRBJ2-1; cdr3_aa: CASSILSGGAHEQFF; cdr3_nt: TGTGCCAGCAGTATCCTAAGCGGGGGGGCCCATGAGCAGTTCTTC
cdr3_length: 13; d_call: NA; clone_size: many; v_call: TRBV4-2; j_call: TRBJ1-4; cdr3_aa: CASSPGTDEKLFF; cdr3_nt: TGTGCCAGCAGCCCCGGGACGGATGAAAAACTGTTTTTT
cdr3_length: 14; d_call: TRBD1; clone_size: many; v_call: TRBV7-6; j_call: TRBJ2-5; cdr3_aa: CASSSGQGEETQYF; cdr3_nt: TGTGCCAGCAGCTCCGGACAGGGGGAAGAGACCCAGTACTTC
cdr3_length: 16; d_call: TRBD1; clone_size: many; v_call: TRBV6-2/TRBV6-3; j_call: TRBJ1-6; cdr3_aa: CASSTSRTGVYSPLHF; cdr3_nt: TGTGCCAGCAGTACCTCACGGACAGGGGTTTACTCACCCCTCCACTTT
cdr3_length: 16; d_call: NA; clone_size: few; v_call: TRBV5-1; j_call: TRBJ2-7; cdr3_aa: CASSLALQPATYEQYF; cdr3_nt: TGCGCCAGCAGCTTGGCCCTGCAACCGGCGACCTACGAGCAGTACTTC
cdr3_length: 18; d_call: TRBD2; clone_size: many; v_call: TRBV3-1; j_call: TRBJ2-4; cdr3_aa: CASSPGRRLAAGKNIQYF; cdr3_nt: TGTGCCAGCAGCCCCGGTCGGAGGCTAGCGGCTGGCAAAAACATTCAGTACTTC
cdr3_length: 16; d_call: TRBD2; clone_size: many; v_call: TRBV7-2; j_call: TRBJ2-3; cdr3_aa: CASSLGAGQAQDTQYF; cdr3_nt: TGTGCCAGCAGCCTAGGAGCGGGGCAGGCGCAGGATACGCAGTATTTT
cdr3_length: 15; d_call: TRBD1; clone_size: many; v_call: TRBV5-1; j_call: TRBJ2-3; cdr3_aa: CASSSTGQNTDTQYF; cdr3_nt: TGCGCCAGCAGCTCTACGGGACAGAACACAGATACGCAGTATTTT
cdr3_length: 15; d_call: NA; clone_size: many; v_call: TRBV7-2; j_call: TRBJ2-3; cdr3_aa: CASSLLAGTPDTQYF; cdr3_nt: TGTGCCAGCAGCTTACTCGCGGGGACCCCGGATACGCAGTATTTT
cdr3_length: 17; d_call: NA; clone_size: many; v_call: TRBV20-1; j_call: TRBJ2-3; cdr3_aa: CSARDYIGGGGADTQYF; cdr3_nt: TGCAGTGCTAGAGATTACATAGGCGGCGGAGGGGCAGATACGCAGTATTTT
cdr3_length: 15; d_call: NA; clone_size: many; v_call: TRBV5-1; j_call: TRBJ2-5; cdr3_aa: CASSLEGRSQETQYF; cdr3_nt: TGCGCCAGCAGCTTGGAAGGGAGGTCCCAAGAGACCCAGTACTTC
cdr3_length: 14; d_call: NA; clone_size: many; v_call: TRBV11-2; j_call: TRBJ2-3; cdr3_aa: CASSPGLAVDTQYF; cdr3_nt: TGTGCCAGCAGCCCCGGACTTGCGGTAGATACGCAGTATTTT
cdr3_length: 15; d_call: TRBD1; clone_size: NA; v_call: TRBV24-1; j_call: TRBJ2-5; cdr3_aa: CATSDTGQGEETQYF; cdr3_nt: TGTGCCACCAGTGATACGGGACAGGGCGAAGAGACCCAGTACTTC
cdr3_length: 14; d_call: NA; clone_size: many; v_call: TRBV28; j_call: TRBJ2-7; cdr3_aa: CASSYSAGLYEQYF; cdr3_nt: TGTGCCAGCAGTTACTCGGCGGGGTTATACGAGCAGTACTTC
cdr3_length: 12; d_call: NA; clone_size: many; v_call: TRBV7-9; j_call: TRBJ1-4; cdr3_aa: CASSPPFEKLFF; cdr3_nt: TGTGCCAGCAGCCCCCCTTTTGAAAAACTGTTTTTT
cdr3_length: 15; d_call: NA; clone_size: many; v_call: TRBV4-3; j_call: TRBJ1-3; cdr3_aa: CASSQDLTSGNTIYF; cdr3_nt: TGCGCCAGCAGCCAAGATTTGACATCTGGAAACACCATATATTTT
cdr3_length: 17; d_call: NA; clone_size: many; v_call: TRBV15; j_call: TRBJ2-2; cdr3_aa: CATSRVGAGSNTGELFF; cdr3_nt: TGTGCCACCAGCAGAGTGGGGGCAGGGTCTAACACCGGGGAGCTGTTTTTT
cdr3_length: 14; d_call: NA; clone_size: many; v_call: TRBV11-3; j_call: TRBJ1-1; cdr3_aa: CASSLDGRNTEAFF; cdr3_nt: TGTGCCAGCAGCTTAGACGGGAGAAACACTGAAGCTTTCTTT
cdr3_length: 13; d_call: NA; clone_size: NA; v_call: TRBV3-1; j_call: TRBJ2-2; cdr3_aa: CASSQIETGELFF; cdr3_nt: TGTGCCAGCAGCCAGATCGAGACCGGGGAGCTGTTTTTT
cdr3_length: 13; d_call: NA; clone_size: many; v_call: TRBV7-7; j_call: TRBJ2-5; cdr3_aa: CASSWGLRETQYF; cdr3_nt: TGTGCCAGCAGCTGGGGACTTCGGGAGACCCAGTACTTC
cdr3_length: 15; d_call: NA; clone_size: many; v_call: TRBV20-1; j_call: TRBJ1-5; cdr3_aa: CSASKQVFSNQPQHF; cdr3_nt: TGCAGTGCCAGTAAACAGGTCTTTAGCAATCAGCCCCAGCATTTT